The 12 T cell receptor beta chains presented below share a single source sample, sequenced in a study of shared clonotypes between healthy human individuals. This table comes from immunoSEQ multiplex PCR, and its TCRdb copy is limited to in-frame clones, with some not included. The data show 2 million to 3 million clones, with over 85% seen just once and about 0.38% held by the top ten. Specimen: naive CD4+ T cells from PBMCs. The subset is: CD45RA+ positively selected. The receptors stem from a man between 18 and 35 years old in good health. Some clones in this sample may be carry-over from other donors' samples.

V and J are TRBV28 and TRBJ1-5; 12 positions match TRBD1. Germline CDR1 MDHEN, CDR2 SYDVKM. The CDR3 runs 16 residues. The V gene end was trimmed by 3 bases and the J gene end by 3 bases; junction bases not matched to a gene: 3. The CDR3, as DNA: TGTGCCAGCAGTTTGGGACAGGGGGCCCCCAATCAGCCCCAGCATTTT. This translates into CASSLGQGAPNQPQHF.

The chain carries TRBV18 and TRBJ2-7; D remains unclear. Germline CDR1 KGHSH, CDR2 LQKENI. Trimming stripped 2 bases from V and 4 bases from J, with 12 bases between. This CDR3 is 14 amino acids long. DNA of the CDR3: TGTGCCAGCTCACCAGGCCCCCTGATATACGAGCAGTACTTC. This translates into CASSPGPLIYEQYF.

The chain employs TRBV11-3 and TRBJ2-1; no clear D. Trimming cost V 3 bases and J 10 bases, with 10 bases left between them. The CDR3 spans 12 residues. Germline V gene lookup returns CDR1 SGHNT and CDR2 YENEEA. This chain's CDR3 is CASSFIGQEQFF. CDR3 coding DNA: TGTGCCAGCAGCTTTATCGGGCAGGAGCAGTTCTTC. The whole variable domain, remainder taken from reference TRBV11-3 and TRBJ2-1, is EAGVVQSPRYKIIEKKQPVAFWCNPISGHNTLYWYLQNLGQGPELLIRYENEEAVDDSQLPKDRFSAERLKGVDSTLKIQPAELGDSAVYLCASSFIGQEQFFGPGTRLTVL.

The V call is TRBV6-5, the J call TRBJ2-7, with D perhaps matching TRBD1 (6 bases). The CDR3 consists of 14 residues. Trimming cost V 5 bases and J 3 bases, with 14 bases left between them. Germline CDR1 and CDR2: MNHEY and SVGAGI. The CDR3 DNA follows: TGTGCCAGCAGTCCTACACGACAGGACTACGAGCAGTACTTC. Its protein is CASSPTRQDYEQYF.

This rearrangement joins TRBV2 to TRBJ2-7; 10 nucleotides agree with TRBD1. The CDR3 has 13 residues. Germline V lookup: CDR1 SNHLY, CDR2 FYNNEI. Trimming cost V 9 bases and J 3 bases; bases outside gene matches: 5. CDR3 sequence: CASRTGGNYEQYF. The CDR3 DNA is TGTGCCAGTAGGACAGGGGGAAACTACGAGCAGTACTTC.

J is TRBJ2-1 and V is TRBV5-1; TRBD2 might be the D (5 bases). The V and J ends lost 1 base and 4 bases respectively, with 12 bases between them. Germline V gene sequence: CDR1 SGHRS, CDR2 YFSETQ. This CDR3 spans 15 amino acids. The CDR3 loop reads CASSLFGNSYNEQFF. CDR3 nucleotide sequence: TGCGCCAGCAGCTTGTTCGGGAATTCTTACAATGAGCAGTTCTTC.

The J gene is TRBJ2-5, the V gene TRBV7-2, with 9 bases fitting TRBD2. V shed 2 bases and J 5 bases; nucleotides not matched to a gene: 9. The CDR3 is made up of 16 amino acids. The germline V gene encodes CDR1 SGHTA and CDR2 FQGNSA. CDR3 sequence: CASSLLSGRVRETQYF. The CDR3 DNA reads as TGTGCCAGCAGCTTACTTAGCGGGAGAGTACGGGAGACCCAGTACTTC.

The CDR3, as DNA: TGTGCCAGCAGTTTATTCGGACTAGCGGGAGGGGCAGATACGCAGTATTTT. This sequence encodes CASSLFGLAGGADTQYF. The chain recombines TRBV28 with TRBJ2-3, with 15 positions matching TRBD2. Germline lookup yields CDR1 MDHEN and CDR2 SYDVKM. The ends lost 1 base at V and 4 bases at J; junction bases unmatched: 3. The CDR3 runs 17 residues.

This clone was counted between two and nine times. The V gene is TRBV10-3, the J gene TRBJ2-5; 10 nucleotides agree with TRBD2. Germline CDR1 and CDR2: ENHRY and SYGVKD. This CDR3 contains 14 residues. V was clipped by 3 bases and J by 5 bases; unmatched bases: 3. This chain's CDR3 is CAISEAGGLETQYF. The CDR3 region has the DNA TGTGCCATCAGTGAAGCGGGAGGGCTGGAGACCCAGTACTTC.

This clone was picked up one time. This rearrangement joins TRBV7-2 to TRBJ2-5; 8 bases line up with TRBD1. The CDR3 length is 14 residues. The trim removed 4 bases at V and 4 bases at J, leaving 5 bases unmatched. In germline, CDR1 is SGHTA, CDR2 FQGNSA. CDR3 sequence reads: CASSSDRVGETQYF. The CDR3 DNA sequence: TGTGCCAGCAGCTCGGACAGGGTAGGAGAGACCCAGTACTTC.

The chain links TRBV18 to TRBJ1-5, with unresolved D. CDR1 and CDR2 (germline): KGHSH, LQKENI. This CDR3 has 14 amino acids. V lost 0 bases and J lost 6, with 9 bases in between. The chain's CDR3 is CASSPPSSGQPQHF. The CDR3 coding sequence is TGTGCCAGCTCACCACCGAGTTCGGGTCAGCCCCAGCATTTT.

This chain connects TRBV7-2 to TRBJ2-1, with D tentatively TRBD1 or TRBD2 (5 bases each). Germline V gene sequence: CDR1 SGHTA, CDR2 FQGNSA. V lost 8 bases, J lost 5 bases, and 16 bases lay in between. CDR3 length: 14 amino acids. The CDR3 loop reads CASDSGTLDNEQFF. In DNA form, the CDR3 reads TGTGCCAGCGATTCGGGGACCCTCGACAATGAGCAGTTCTTC.